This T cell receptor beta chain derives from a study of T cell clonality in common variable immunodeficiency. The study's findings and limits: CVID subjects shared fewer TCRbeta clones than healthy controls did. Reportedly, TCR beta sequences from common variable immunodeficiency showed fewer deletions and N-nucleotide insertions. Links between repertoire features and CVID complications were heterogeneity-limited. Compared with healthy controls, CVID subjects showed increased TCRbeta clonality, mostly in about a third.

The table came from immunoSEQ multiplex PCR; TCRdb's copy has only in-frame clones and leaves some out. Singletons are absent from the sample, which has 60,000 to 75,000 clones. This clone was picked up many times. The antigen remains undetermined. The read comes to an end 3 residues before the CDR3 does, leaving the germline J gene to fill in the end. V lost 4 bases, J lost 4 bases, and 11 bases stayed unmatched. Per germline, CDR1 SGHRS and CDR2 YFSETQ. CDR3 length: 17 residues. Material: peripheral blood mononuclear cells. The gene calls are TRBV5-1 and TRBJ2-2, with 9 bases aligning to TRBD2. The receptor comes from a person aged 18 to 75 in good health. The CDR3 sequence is CASSVGVSGSGTGELFF. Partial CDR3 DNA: TGCGCCAGCAGCGTGGGTGTTAGCGGGAGTGGCACCGGGGAG. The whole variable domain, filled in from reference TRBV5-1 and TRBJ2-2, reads KAGVTQTPRYLIKTRGQQVTLSCSPISGHRSVSWYQQTPGQGLQFLFEYFSETQRNKGNFPGRFSGRQFSNSRSEMNVSTLELGDSALYLCASSVGVSGSGTGELFFGEGSRLTVL.